This TCR beta chain was retrieved from a study of early T cells in non-severe SARS-CoV-2 infection. In the study overall: Bulk RNA taken from unsorted whole blood was sequenced, leaving chains unpaired. Broader study findings: Comparison of clonotypes with VDJdb favored anti-spike CD8 responses while missing private and CD4 specificities.

The TCR library protocol was used to attach unique molecular identifiers. These identifiers were attached to individual cDNA molecules. One entry per CDR3 protein, called by TCRdb with MiXCR from the 5' RACE reads. The data show approximately 83,000 distinct CDR3 sequences, 11% to 15% seen once. On this clonotype itself: Its target is not known.

With V trimmed by 1 base and J by 12 bases, 2 bases remained unmatched. This CDR3 contains 12 residues. CDR1 is SGHTA and CDR2 is FQGNSA in the germline V gene. The sequence came from an adult who was a healthcare worker with PCR-confirmed SARS-CoV-2 infection or an uninfected control (not recorded which). The sequenced sample consisted of whole blood. The chain carries TRBV7-2 and TRBJ1-4; 7 positions match TRBD1. CDR3: CASSLGGTELFF. The CDR3, as DNA: TGTGCCAGCAGCTTAGGGGGGACAGAACTGTTTTTT.